A single TCR beta chain is shown here with its context. These data come from a study of blood T cell repertoires in COVID-19. The participants were between roughly 18 and 90 years old and came from roughly 25 US areas. Participants reported their clinical history, and cohort assignment relied on those reports. Methods used by the authors: Estimation of nucleated cell counts relied on the amplification of reference gene primers. The repertoire was sequenced with immunoSEQ multiplex PCR; TCRdb's copy has only in-frame clones and lacks some. Clone size and the V and J calls come from that table; the DNA yielded D and trimming. The table has under 150,000 clones, approximately 90% seen once; the top ten hold 1.2%. The sample consisted of PBMCs or T cells enriched from blood (not recorded which). This receptor was identified in a woman aged 25-40 years with acute COVID-19.

The CDR3 protein is CASSLDPGGYNEQFF. The CDR3 DNA sequence: TGTGCCAGCAGCTTAGACCCGGGAGGCTACAATGAGCAGTTCTTC. This chain links TRBV11-2 with TRBJ2-1, with 7 nucleotides matching TRBD2. V gave up 0 bases and J gave up 3 bases; unmatched junction bases: 2. The CDR3 has 15 residues. Germline CDR1 and CDR2: SGHAT and FQNNGV. Variable domain in full (rest from reference TRBV11-2 and TRBJ2-1): EAGVAQSPRYKIIEKRQSVAFWCNPISGHATLYWYQQILGQGPKLLIQFQNNGVVDDSQLPKDRFSAERLKGVDSTLKIQPAKLEDSAVYLCASSLDPGGYNEQFFGPGTRLTVL.